The following is a T cell receptor (beta chain) sequence with its context. The V end lost 4 bases, the J end lost 6 bases, and 13 bases lay between the germline ends. From germline, CDR1 is ENHRY and CDR2 SYGVKD. The CDR3 covers 14 residues. The sample belongs to a study of blood T cell repertoires in COVID-19. Clones were read by immunoSEQ multiplex PCR, and TCRdb kept only the in-frame ones, dropping some. The table lists approximately 210,000 clones, around 86% of them singletons. Input material: PBMCs or T cells enriched from blood (not recorded which). This chain connects TRBV10-3 to TRBJ2-1; D is possibly TRBD2 (6 bases). The TCR comes from a man aged 25-40 years in a cohort exposed to, infected with or recovered from COVID-19 (not recorded which). The CDR3 here is CAISGEPEGNEQFF. The CDR3 nucleotides are TGTGCCATCAGTGGGGAGCCGGAGGGCAATGAGCAGTTCTTC.